One and the same sample provided the 26 T cell receptor beta chains below, sequenced in a study of blood T cells in healthy people across ages. PCR was performed a second time for about 7 to 11 cycles using a sample-barcoded 5' primer and a J-beta primer mix. MiXCR was run by TCRdb on the 5' RACE reads, yielding one entry per CDR3 protein. The sample yields approximately 780,000 distinct CDR3 sequences, about 26% seen once. This same sample was also taken into another study, of T cells of mothers and their children.

The sequencing sample was made of blood. These receptors all come from a boy aged 5-17 years in good health.

This clonotype has only a few counts. This chain joins TRBV28 and TRBJ1-1; D is undetermined. V lost 7 bases and J 0 bases, leaving 12 bases between the germline ends. Germline CDR1 reads MDHEN; CDR2 reads SYDVKM. The CDR3 runs to 14 residues. The CDR3 reads CASTTSRVNTEAFF. The CDR3, as DNA: TGTGCCAGCACCACGTCTAGGGTGAACACTGAAGCTTTCTTT.

V usage is TRBV11-1 and J usage is TRBJ2-7; 12 nucleotides line up with TRBD1. Germline CDR1 is SGHAT and CDR2 is FQDESV (reference sequence). Losses at the gene ends were 4 bases for V and 3 bases for J; bases not matched to a gene: 22. The length of the CDR3 is 21 residues. CDR3 protein: CASSSAKLPGQGARSIYEQYF. The DNA of the CDR3 is TGTGCCAGCAGCTCCGCGAAATTACCGGGACAGGGGGCCCGATCGATCTACGAGCAGTACTTC. The full variable domain, its missing parts supplied by reference TRBV11-1 and TRBJ2-7, is EAEVAQSPRYKITEKSQAVAFWCDPISGHATLYWYRQILGQGPELLVQFQDESVVDDSQLPKDRFSAERLKGVDSTLKIQPAELGDSAMYLCASSSAKLPGQGARSIYEQYFGPGTRLTVT.

The V and J genes are TRBV27 and TRBJ2-3; D is perhaps TRBD1 or TRBD2 (5 bases each). Germline-derived CDR1 and CDR2 are MNHEY and SMNVEV (reference sequence). This CDR3 has 15 amino acids. V shed 2 bases and J shed 2 bases, with 11 bases lying between them. The CDR3: CASSLMGVNTDTQYF. The CDR3 DNA follows: TGTGCCAGCAGTTTAATGGGGGTCAACACAGATACGCAGTATTTT.

This clonotype came up a few times. The rearrangement uses TRBV10-3 and TRBJ2-7; D call uncertain. Trimming cost V 11 bases and J 2 bases, with 22 bases left between them. CDR1 and CDR2 (germline): ENHRY, SYGVKD. This CDR3 region has 15 residues. The CDR3: CAVRSPPGRPYEQYF. DNA for the CDR3: TGTGCCGTACGTTCACCTCCGGGTCGTCCCTACGAGCAGTACTTC.

This clonotype was observed a few times. The genes are TRBV28 and TRBJ1-4; TRBD1 agrees at 10 bases. The germline CDR1 and CDR2 sequences are MDHEN and SYDVKM. With V trimmed by 4 bases and J by 5 bases, 7 bases remained unmatched. The CDR3 consists of 16 residues. CDR3 in amino acids: CASSSLPGQGNEKLFF. In nucleotides, the CDR3 is TGTGCCAGCAGTTCGTTACCGGGACAGGGGAATGAAAAACTGTTTTTT.

The chain has TRBV20-1 and TRBJ2-3; D not resolved. The CDR3 consists of 16 residues. Germline V gene lookup returns CDR1 DFQATT and CDR2 SNEGSKA (reference sequence). Trimming pared 0 bases from V and 0 bases from J, leaving 13 bases between. The CDR3 region is CSARDTFLLSTDTQYF. For the CDR3, the DNA is TGCAGTGCTAGAGATACCTTCCTCCTCAGCACAGATACGCAGTATTTT.

This clonotype was counted a few times. The chain employs TRBV5-6 and TRBJ2-2; D remains unclear. V shed 3 bases and J shed 1 base, with 13 bases lying between them. The CDR3 runs to 16 residues. Germline CDR1 SGHDT, CDR2 YYEEEE. CDR3 region: CASSSRFRRNTGELFF. The CDR3 coding sequence is TGTGCCAGCAGCTCGCGATTCCGGCGGAACACCGGGGAGCTGTTTTTT.

CDR3 nucleotide sequence: TGCAGTGCTTTATCCCGGGGGGCCCTGAGCTCCTACAATGAGCAGTTCTTC. Encoded protein: CSALSRGALSSYNEQFF. The J gene is TRBJ2-1, the V gene TRBV20-1; maybe TRBD2 (7 bases). The CDR3 is 17 amino acids. The V end lost 5 bases, the J end lost 0 bases, and 20 bases lay between the germline ends. CDR1 is DFQATT and CDR2 is SNEGSKA in the germline V gene (reference sequence).

The J gene is TRBJ2-1, the V gene TRBV5-1; 8 bases line up with TRBD2. The CDR3 loop spans 16 amino acids. Per the germline V gene, CDR1 is SGHRS and CDR2 is YFSETQ. V gave up 4 bases and J gave up 7 bases; unmatched junction bases: 13. CDR3 sequence: CASSPFSGGASNEQFF. For the CDR3, the DNA is TGCGCCAGCAGCCCCTTTTCCGGGGGGGCCTCAAATGAGCAGTTCTTC.

This clonotype was seen a few times. The rearrangement joins TRBV14 to TRBJ2-2; D possibly corresponds to TRBD1 (6 bases). The germline gives CDR1 SGHDN, CDR2 FVKESK. This CDR3 contains 15 residues. V shed 3 bases and J shed 3 bases, with 11 bases lying between them. DNA for the CDR3: TGTGCCAGCAGCCAGGTTACAGGGTACACCGGGGAGCTGTTTTTT. This sequence encodes CASSQVTGYTGELFF.

The rearrangement links TRBV27 to TRBJ2-3, with D perhaps TRBD2 (5 bases). The J call is in doubt because the DNA end fits TRBJ2-5 better. The germline gives CDR1 MNHEY, CDR2 SMNVEV (reference sequence). This CDR3 contains 15 residues. The CDR3 loop reads CASSPEAGTRETQYF. Here the CDR3 DNA reads TGTGCCAGCAGTCCGGAGGCGGGCACAAGGGAGACCCAGTACTTC.

This clonotype has only a few counts. V gene TRBV6-4 combines with J gene TRBJ1-1; tentative D call: TRBD1 (5 bases). V shed 7 bases and J shed 3 bases, with 18 bases lying between them. The germline V gene has CDR1 MRHNA and CDR2 SNTAGT. The CDR3 totals 15 residues. This CDR3 reads CASTARRQKDTEAFF. The CDR3 DNA reads TGTGCCAGCACTGCCCGCCGACAGAAGGACACTGAAGCTTTCTTT.

The V call is TRBV27, the J call TRBJ2-5; TRBD1 matches at 7 bases. V was pared by 5 bases and J by 2 bases, with 8 bases of the junction left unmatched. The CDR3 is 15 residues long. Germline loops: CDR1 MNHEY, CDR2 SMNVEV (reference sequence). The CDR3 spells CASSTTWDRQETQYF. CDR3 bases: TGTGCCAGCAGTACAACATGGGACAGACAAGAGACCCAGTACTTC.

The chain has TRBV30 and TRBJ2-6, with D unresolved. Per the germline V gene, CDR1 is GTSNPN and CDR2 is SVGIG (reference sequence). This CDR3 is 16 amino acids long. V was clipped by 0 bases and J by 4 bases, with 13 bases between them. The CDR3 nucleotides are TGTGCCTGGAGTGTAGCCCGGACCTCCGGGGCCAACGTCCTGACTTTC. Translated: CAWSVARTSGANVLTF.

J is TRBJ2-5 and V is TRBV10-2; 8 bases map to TRBD2. CDR3 length: 15 amino acids. Germline-derived CDR1 and CDR2 are WSHSY and SAAADI. Trimming cost V 1 base and J 3 bases; bases outside gene matches: 4. CDR3 protein: CASSEWSGGEETQYF. The CDR3 nucleotides read TGCGCCAGCAGTGAGTGGTCGGGGGGGGAAGAGACCCAGTACTTC.

The rearrangement links TRBV13 to TRBJ2-4; D is undetermined. The CDR3 has 14 amino acids. Germline V gene sequence: CDR1 PRHDT, CDR2 FYEKMQ (reference sequence). Trimming left V 0 bases short and J 3 bases short, with 6 bases between. CDR3 region: CASSLGMVKNIQYF. In DNA form, the CDR3 reads TGTGCCAGCAGCTTAGGCATGGTCAAAAACATTCAGTACTTC.

This clonotype was counted many times. The genes are TRBV7-9 and TRBJ2-5; no reliable D call. Between the trimmed V and J ends, which lost 5 bases and 11 bases, there was a span of 12 bases. Germline V gene sequence: CDR1 SEHNR, CDR2 FQNEAQ (reference sequence). The CDR3 sequence is 11 residues long. The CDR3, as DNA: TGTGCCAGCAGCCAAAACGAGAGACAGTACTTC. It codes for CASSQNERQYF.

The chain links TRBV29-1 to TRBJ1-4, with 7 bases identical to TRBD1. This CDR3 comprises 15 residues. The germline V gene has CDR1 SQVTM and CDR2 ANQGSEA. Unmatched junction bases numbered 8, after V lost 2 bases and J lost 5 bases. Written as DNA, the CDR3 is TGCAGCGTTGAATCTGACGCGACAGGGAATGAAAAACTGTTTTTT. This encodes CSVESDATGNEKLFF.

This clonotype was seen a handful of times. The chain uses TRBV18 and TRBJ2-5; TRBD2 might be the D (6 bases). The DNA end is a closer match to TRBJ2-1, so the J assignment may be wrong. The CDR3 is 12 amino acids. CDR1 KGHSH and CDR2 LQKENI come from the germline V gene. CDR3 protein: CASLTTGERQFF. CDR3 nucleotide sequence: TGTGCCAGCCTCACCACGGGAGAACGGCAGTTCTTC.

The chain links TRBV11-2 to TRBJ2-1, with D possibly being TRBD1 or TRBD2 (5 bases each). The CDR3 loop spans 11 amino acids. Per germline, CDR1 SGHAT and CDR2 FQNNGV. V was shortened by 4 bases and J by 10 bases, with 8 bases between the two germline ends. CDR3 coding DNA: TGTGCCAGCAGCTGGGGGTACGAGCAGTTCTTC. Its protein product is CASSWGYEQFF. Supplemented by reference TRBV11-2 and TRBJ2-1, the full variable domain reads EAGVAQSPRYKIIEKRQSVAFWCNPISGHATLYWYQQILGQGPKLLIQFQNNGVVDDSQLPKDRFSAERLKGVDSTLKIQPAKLEDSAVYLCASSWGYEQFFGPGTRLTVL.

This clonotype was counted only a few times. The chain links TRBV28 to TRBJ2-3; 11 bases fit TRBD1. The ends lost 6 bases at V and 5 bases at J; junction bases unmatched: 7. The CDR3 runs to 15 residues. CDR1 is MDHEN, CDR2 SYDVKM, per germline. DNA of the CDR3: TGTGCCAGCAGCAGCTGGGACAGGGGGGTAGATACGCAGTATTTT. Encoded protein: CASSSWDRGVDTQYF.

This clonotype has a handful of counts. The rearrangement joins TRBV29-1 to TRBJ2-5; possibly TRBD1 for D (6 bases). Germline CDR1 SQVTM, CDR2 ANQGSEA. Trimming shortened V by 2 bases and J by 9 bases, and 19 bases separated the two germline ends. The CDR3 spans 14 residues. In DNA, the CDR3 is TGCAGCGTTGAACAGACAGGACCCCAAGATCCCCAGTACTTC. Its protein is CSVEQTGPQDPQYF.

V and J are TRBV21-1 and TRBJ2-5. TRBV21-1 corresponds to a pseudogene. This CDR3 contains 13 residues. CDR3 protein: CASSKLKRGTQYF. CDR3 DNA: TGTGCCAGCAGCAAATTAAAACGAGGGACCCAGTACTTC.

This clonotype was picked up a small number of times. The J gene is TRBJ1-1, the V gene TRBV5-1; D call uncertain. Germline CDR1 reads SGHRS; CDR2 reads YFSETQ. The CDR3 has 16 amino acids. V was clipped by 5 bases and J by 7 bases, with 24 bases between them. CDR3 protein: CASSSEALGRFGEAFF. For the CDR3, the DNA is TGCGCCAGCAGTTCAGAAGCCCTGGGGAGATTCGGTGAAGCTTTCTTT.

This clonotype showed up just once. The chain is built from TRBV29-1 and TRBJ2-1; TRBD1 matches 10 bases. The J call may be mistaken, given a closer DNA end match to TRBJ2-7. The CDR3 loop spans 14 amino acids. The germline V gene encodes CDR1 SQVTM and CDR2 ANQGSEA. CDR3 bases: TGCAGCGTCTCCGGGACAGGGGTCTCCTACGAGCAGTACTTC. The encoded protein is CSVSGTGVSYEQYF.

The genes are TRBV29-1 and TRBJ2-5; 8 bases line up with TRBD2. The germline CDR1 and CDR2 sequences are SQVTM and ANQGSEA. The ends lost 4 bases at V and 4 bases at J; junction bases unmatched: 11. The CDR3 extends over 15 amino acids. The DNA for the CDR3 is TGCAGCGTTGGAGGCGGGGGGCCACCTTTAGAGACCCAGTACTTC. Protein product: CSVGGGGPPLETQYF.